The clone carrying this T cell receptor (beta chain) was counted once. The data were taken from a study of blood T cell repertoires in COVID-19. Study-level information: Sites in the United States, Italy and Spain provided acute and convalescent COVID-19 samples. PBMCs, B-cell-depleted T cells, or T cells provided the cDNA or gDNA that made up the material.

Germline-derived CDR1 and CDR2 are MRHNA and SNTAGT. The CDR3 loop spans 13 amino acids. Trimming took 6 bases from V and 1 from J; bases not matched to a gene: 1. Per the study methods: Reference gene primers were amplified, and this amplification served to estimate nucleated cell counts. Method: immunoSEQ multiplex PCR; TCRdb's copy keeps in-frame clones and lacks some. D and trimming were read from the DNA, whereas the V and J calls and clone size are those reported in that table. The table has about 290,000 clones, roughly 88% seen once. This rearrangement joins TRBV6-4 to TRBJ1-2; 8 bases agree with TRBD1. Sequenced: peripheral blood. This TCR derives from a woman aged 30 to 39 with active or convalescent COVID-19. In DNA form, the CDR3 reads TGTGCCAGCAGAGGACAGGGTAACTATGGCTACACCTTC. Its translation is CASRGQGNYGYTF.